The 20 T cell receptor beta chains given below trace back to one sample, sequenced in a study of cytomegalovirus exposure and HLA in healthy donors. PCR involved 60 Vbeta and 13 Jbeta primers. Here immunoSEQ multiplex PCR was the method, and the copy in TCRdb shows in-frame clones only, minus some. The listing records over 65,000 clones. The specimen sequenced was PBMCs. These receptors came from a woman aged 25 to 39 in good health and CMV-seronegative.

The V gene is TRBV6-6, the J gene TRBJ1-3, with a possible D match to TRBD1 (5 bases). Trimming removed 2 bases from V and 4 bases from J, with 15 bases in between. The germline gives CDR1 MNHNY, CDR2 SVGAGI (reference sequence). This CDR3 has 16 residues. The CDR3 bases are TGTGCCAGCAGTTACGGCTTAGGGGTTGGCGGAAACACCATATATTTT. Translating gives CASSYGLGVGGNTIYF.

This chain uses TRBV7-6 with TRBJ2-2, with unresolved D. The CDR3 has 13 amino acids. CDR1 and CDR2 (germline): SGHVS, FNYEAQ. The ends were cut back, 4 bases at V and 0 bases at J, with 3 bases in the middle. CDR3: CASSSTNTGELFF. The CDR3 nucleotides are TGTGCCAGCAGCTCAACGAACACCGGGGAGCTGTTTTTT.

This chain links TRBV9 with TRBJ2-3; 9 positions agree with TRBD2. Germline trimming cut 2 bases from V and 2 bases from J; bases unmatched to any gene: 6. Germline V gene lookup returns CDR1 SGDLS and CDR2 YYNGEE. This CDR3 comprises 16 residues. The CDR3 DNA is TGTGCCAGCAGCGTCATAGCGGGAGCGGTCACAGATACGCAGTATTTT. It specifies CASSVIAGAVTDTQYF.

The genes are TRBV6-1 and TRBJ1-2, with TRBD1 as a possible D gene (6 bases). V was trimmed by 5 bases and J by 4 bases, leaving 11 bases between them. This CDR3 has 13 amino acids. Per germline, CDR1 MNHNS and CDR2 SASEGT. The CDR3 bases are TGTGCCAGCAGTCCGGACAGCCCCTATGGCTACACCTTC. Translating gives CASSPDSPYGYTF.

The chain recombines TRBV2 with TRBJ1-5, with TRBD1 matching over 7 bases. CDR3 length: 15 residues. After removal of 4 bases from V and 2 bases from J, the junction contained 5 bases not matched to a gene. Germline CDR1 is SNHLY and CDR2 is FYNNEI. CDR3 nucleotides: TGTGCCAGCAGTGCCGACAGGGTCGGCAATCAGCCCCAGCATTTT. Its translation is CASSADRVGNQPQHF.

The rearrangement uses TRBV4-1 and TRBJ2-7; 8 bases are a match to TRBD1. Germline assignment: CDR1 MGHRA and CDR2 YSYEKL. The CDR3 contains 16 residues. V gave up 0 bases and J gave up 3 bases; unmatched junction bases: 7. The CDR3 loop is CASSQEEYGQGYEQYF. The CDR3 region has the DNA TGCGCCAGCAGCCAAGAAGAATACGGACAGGGCTACGAGCAGTACTTC.

The chain joins TRBV6-5 to TRBJ2-1; 9 positions agree with TRBD2. This CDR3 contains 15 residues. CDR1 is MNHEY, CDR2 SVGAGI, per germline. J lost 6 bases, V lost 6 bases, and 9 bases had no gene match. CDR3 region: CASRMTSGPSNEQFF. DNA for the CDR3: TGTGCCAGCAGGATGACTAGCGGCCCGAGCAATGAGCAGTTCTTC.

The chain links TRBV7-9 to TRBJ2-7, with a possible D match to TRBD2 (6 bases). V lost 1 base, J lost 4 bases, and 8 bases lay in between. Germline values: CDR1 SEHNR, CDR2 FQNEAQ (reference sequence). This CDR3 has 13 residues. The CDR3 nucleotides are TGTGCCAGCAGCTTAGGGGGAGGTTACGAGCAGTACTTC. It translates to CASSLGGGYEQYF. Full variable domain (rest looked up from reference TRBV7-9 and TRBJ2-7): DTGVSQNPRHKITKRGQNVTFRCDPISEHNRLYWYRQTLGQGPEFLTYFQNEAQLEKSRLLSDRFSAERPKGSFSTLEIQRTEQGDSAMYLCASSLGGGYEQYFGPGTRLTVT.

This sequence joins TRBV10-3 and TRBJ1-2, with TRBD1 as a possible D gene (6 bases). V lost 4 bases and J 5 bases, leaving 11 bases between the germline ends. This CDR3 has 13 residues. Per the germline V gene, CDR1 is ENHRY and CDR2 is SYGVKD. The CDR3 region has the DNA TGTGCCATCAGTGGACAGGCAGAGTATGGCTACACCTTC. It encodes CAISGQAEYGYTF.

The chain carries TRBV6-1 and TRBJ1-1; maybe TRBD1 (6 bases). The CDR3 consists of 15 residues. Per germline, CDR1 MNHNS and CDR2 SASEGT. Deletions cut 3 bases from V and 1 base from J, with 12 bases between. The CDR3 spells CASSDPLTGNTEAFF. The DNA of the CDR3 is TGTGCCAGCAGTGACCCTCTGACAGGGAACACTGAAGCTTTCTTT.

This sequence joins TRBV7-6 and TRBJ2-1; the D gene is possibly TRBD2 (6 bases). The CDR3 totals 15 residues. V was cut by 5 bases and J by 4 bases, with 15 bases left in between. CDR1 is SGHVS and CDR2 is FNYEAQ in the germline V gene. CDR3 protein: CASSHISAGYNEQFF. CDR3 sequence (DNA): TGTGCCAGCAGCCATATTAGCGCGGGATACAATGAGCAGTTCTTC.

In the case of this clone: A read error may account for a junction end that differs from germline. The V and J genes are TRBV30 and TRBJ2-5; D might be TRBD2 (7 bases). Per the germline V gene, CDR1 is GTSNPN and CDR2 is SVGIG (reference sequence). The CDR3 has 15 amino acids. CDR3 bases: TGTGCCGGGAGTCCCATTTTCGGGGGGCAGGAGACCCAGTACTTC. Its protein product is CAGSPIFGGQETQYF. The whole variable domain, filled in from reference TRBV30 and TRBJ2-5, reads SQTIHQWPATLVQPVGSPLSLECTVEGTSNPNLYWYRQAAGRGLQLLFYSVGIGQISSEVPQNLSASRPQDRQFILSSKKLLLSDSGFYLCAGSPIFGGQETQYFGPGTRLLVL.

The chain uses TRBV6-1 and TRBJ1-2; 7 bases line up with TRBD1. Germline V gene sequence: CDR1 MNHNS, CDR2 SASEGT. V was pared by 5 bases and J by 5 bases, with 2 bases of the junction left unmatched. The CDR3 is 12 residues long. The CDR3 is CASSRGLYGYTF. Written as DNA, the CDR3 is TGTGCCAGCAGTAGGGGGCTTTATGGCTACACCTTC.

The chain joins TRBV30 to TRBJ1-2, with D hard to call. V lost 8 bases, J lost 0 bases, and 19 bases lay in between. The germline V gene encodes CDR1 GTSNPN and CDR2 SVGIG (reference sequence). CDR3 length: 15 residues. The CDR3 DNA reads as TGTGCCGGACTTGACCGGGAAAGGCCTAACTATGGCTACACCTTC. Its translation is CAGLDRERPNYGYTF. The full variable domain, rest sourced from reference TRBV30 and TRBJ1-2, is SQTIHQWPATLVQPVGSPLSLECTVEGTSNPNLYWYRQAAGRGLQLLFYSVGIGQISSEVPQNLSASRPQDRQFILSSKKLLLSDSGFYLCAGLDRERPNYGYTFGSGTRLTVV.

The chain is built from TRBV7-9 and TRBJ2-5; 12 bases agree with TRBD2. CDR1 SEHNR and CDR2 FQNEAQ come from the germline V gene (reference sequence). The CDR3 is 18 amino acids. V lost 5 bases to trimming and J lost 5 bases; unmatched junction nucleotides: 15. CDR3 sequence (DNA): TGTGCCAGCAGCCCCCGGGAGGCTAGCGGGGGGGTCGGGGAGACCCAGTACTTC. Residues: CASSPREASGGVGETQYF. Supplemented by reference TRBV7-9 and TRBJ2-5, the full variable domain reads DTGVSQNPRHKITKRGQNVTFRCDPISEHNRLYWYRQTLGQGPEFLTYFQNEAQLEKSRLLSDRFSAERPKGSFSTLEIQRTEQGDSAMYLCASSPREASGGVGETQYFGPGTRLLVL.

This rearrangement joins TRBV2 to TRBJ1-6; 10 nucleotides line up with TRBD1. Germline assignment: CDR1 SNHLY and CDR2 FYNNEI. The CDR3 runs to 16 residues. The V gene end was trimmed by 4 bases and the J gene end by 9 bases; junction bases not matched to a gene: 9. The CDR3 bases are TGTGCCAGCAGTGTACTGGGACAGGGGCAGAGTTCACCCCTCCACTTT. It is translated as CASSVLGQGQSSPLHF.

The V and J genes are TRBV19 and TRBJ2-7; 10 positions match TRBD2. The V gene's germline CDR1 is LNHDA and CDR2 SQIVND (reference sequence). Trimming cost V 3 bases and J 2 bases; bases outside gene matches: 10. The CDR3 covers 17 residues. The CDR3 DNA sequence: TGTGCCAGTAGTATTGGAGGGCTAGCGGGAGACGCCTACGAGCAGTACTTC. This translates into CASSIGGLAGDAYEQYF.

The rearrangement joins TRBV5-4 to TRBJ2-1; 11 bases are a match to TRBD2. Germline V gives CDR1 SGHNT, CDR2 YYREEE (reference sequence). The CDR3 covers 15 residues. V lost 4 bases, J lost 5 bases, and 5 bases stayed unmatched. The CDR3 protein is CASSLPTSGNNEQFF. The CDR3 nucleotides read TGTGCCAGCAGCCTCCCGACTAGCGGGAACAATGAGCAGTTCTTC.

The chain has TRBV6-5 and TRBJ1-2, with D perhaps TRBD1 (5 bases). Trimming cost V 10 bases and J 3 bases, with 9 bases left between them. This CDR3 is 11 amino acids long. The germline gives CDR1 MNHEY, CDR2 SVGAGI. The CDR3 DNA reads as TGTGCCATCGGGGACTACTATGGCTACACCTTC. This gives the protein CAIGDYYGYTF.

This chain links TRBV25-1 with TRBJ2-5, with 12 positions matching TRBD1. V was pared by 8 bases and J by 1 base, with 14 bases of the junction left unmatched. The CDR3 is 18 residues long. In germline, CDR1 is MGHDK, CDR2 SYGVNS. The CDR3: CASGLQGQGAGVQETQYF. The CDR3 coding sequence is TGTGCCAGCGGCCTTCAGGGACAGGGGGCGGGGGTCCAAGAGACCCAGTACTTC.